This entry lists 8 T cell receptor beta chains sequenced from one sample in a study of shared clonotypes between healthy human individuals. Sequencing was performed with immunoSEQ multiplex PCR; in TCRdb, only in-frame clones are kept and a portion is missing. Of approximately 2,000,000 clones listed, just under 95% are singletons. Sequenced input: naive CD4+ T cells from PBMCs. Documented subset: CD45RA+ positively selected. All receptors come from a man in his late teens or twenties in good health. Some clones in this sample may be carry-over from other donors' samples.

The gene calls are TRBV29-1 and TRBJ2-7, with D perhaps matching TRBD1 or TRBD2 (6 bases each). Germline loops: CDR1 SQVTM, CDR2 ANQGSEA. With 4 bases removed from V and 7 bases from J, the gap between germline ends came to 20 bases. The CDR3 runs 14 residues. The CDR3 nucleotides read TGCAGCGTTGTCTTTCGGGGGCTTGTGGGGGAGCAGTACTTC. Translated: CSVVFRGLVGEQYF.

Comments on this clone: Other DNA sequences in the sample encode the same CDR3. V is TRBV7-9 and J is TRBJ2-1; 12 nucleotides align to TRBD1. Germline V CDR1 and CDR2: SEHNR, FQNEAQ (reference sequence). This CDR3 has 15 residues. Trimming cost V 3 bases and J 6 bases; bases outside gene matches: 3. CDR3 sequence: CASSLGTGGFNEQFF. In DNA form, the CDR3 reads TGTGCCAGCAGCTTGGGGACAGGGGGCTTCAATGAGCAGTTCTTC.

The rearrangement links TRBV5-4 to TRBJ2-1; D is unclear. The CDR3 is made up of 11 amino acids. Germline CDR1 SGHNT, CDR2 YYREEE (reference sequence). The germline V and J ends were trimmed by 1 base and 10 bases, with 6 bases remaining between them. For the CDR3, the DNA is TGTGCCAGCAGCTTGTCGCGGGAGCAGTTCTTC. Translation: CASSLSREQFF.

This clone was seen just once. V gene TRBV5-8 combines with J gene TRBJ2-2; 11 bases fit TRBD1. V gave up 4 bases and J gave up 6 bases; unmatched junction bases: 5. There are 15 residues in the CDR3. Per germline, CDR1 SGHTS and CDR2 YDEGEE. CDR3 amino acids: CASSPGTGGAGELFF. In DNA, the CDR3 is TGTGCCAGCAGCCCCGGGACAGGGGGAGCCGGGGAGCTGTTTTTT.

About this clone: The same CDR3 also results from other DNA sequences found in this sample. The chain employs TRBV28 and TRBJ1-2; D call uncertain. The CDR3 is 13 residues long. Germline CDR1 and CDR2: MDHEN and SYDVKM. V dropped 1 base and J dropped 6 bases, with 9 bases sitting between them. The CDR3 loop is CASSLSGGNGYTF. The CDR3, as DNA: TGTGCCAGCAGTTTATCGGGTGGAAATGGCTACACCTTC.

The chain combines TRBV5-6 with TRBJ2-1; TRBD2 aligns across 7 bases. CDR3 length: 16 residues. The germline V gene has CDR1 SGHDT and CDR2 YYEEEE. Trimming removed 4 bases from V and 9 bases from J; junction bases left unmatched: 16. In DNA form, the CDR3 reads TGTGCCAGCAGCCGCCCTGCTGGGACTACCCTAGGTGAGCAGTTCTTC. Protein product: CASSRPAGTTLGEQFF.

The V gene is TRBV2, the J gene TRBJ2-7; TRBD1 aligns across 9 bases. Germline CDR1 is SNHLY and CDR2 is FYNNEI. With 7 bases clipped from V and 7 bases from J, the junction kept 5 bases outside the gene matches. The CDR3 consists of 12 residues. CDR3 amino acids: CASTGTGWEQYF. CDR3 in DNA: TGTGCCAGCACAGGGACAGGGTGGGAGCAGTACTTC.

The V call is TRBV7-8, the J call TRBJ1-3; D perhaps matches TRBD1 (5 bases). Germline V CDR1 and CDR2: SGHVS, FQNEAQ. There are 16 residues in the CDR3. Trimming removed 5 bases at V and 4 bases at J, with 18 bases between. CDR3 bases: TGTGCCAGCAGCCCGCGGGACTTAAGACCGGGAAACACCATATATTTT. Protein sequence: CASSPRDLRPGNTIYF.